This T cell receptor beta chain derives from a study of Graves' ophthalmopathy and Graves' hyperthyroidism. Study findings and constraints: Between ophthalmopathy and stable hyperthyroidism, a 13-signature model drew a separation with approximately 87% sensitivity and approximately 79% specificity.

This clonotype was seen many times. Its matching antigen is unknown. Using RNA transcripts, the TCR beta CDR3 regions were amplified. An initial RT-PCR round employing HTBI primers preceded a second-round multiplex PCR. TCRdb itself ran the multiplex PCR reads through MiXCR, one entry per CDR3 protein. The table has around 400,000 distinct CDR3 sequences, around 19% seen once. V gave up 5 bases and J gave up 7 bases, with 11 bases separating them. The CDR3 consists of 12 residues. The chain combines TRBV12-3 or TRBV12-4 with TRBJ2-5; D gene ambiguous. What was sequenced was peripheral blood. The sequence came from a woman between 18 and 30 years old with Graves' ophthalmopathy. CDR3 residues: CASSRSYRTQYF. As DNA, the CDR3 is TGTGCCAGCAGTCGGAGCTACAGGACCCAGTACTTC.